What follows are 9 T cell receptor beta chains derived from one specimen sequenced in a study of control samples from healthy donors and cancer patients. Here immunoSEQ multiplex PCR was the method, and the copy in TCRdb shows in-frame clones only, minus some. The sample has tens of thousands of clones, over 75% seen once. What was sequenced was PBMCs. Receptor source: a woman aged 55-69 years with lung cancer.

CDR3 residues: CASSLGGTSGSLNEQYF. In nucleotides, the CDR3 is TGTGCCAGCAGCTTAGGGGGGACTAGCGGGAGTTTAAACGAGCAGTACTTC. This sequence joins TRBV7-4 and TRBJ2-7, with 14 bases identical to TRBD2. CDR1 SGHVT and CDR2 SQSDAQ come from the germline V gene. With V trimmed by 1 base and J by 5 bases, 7 bases remained unmatched. This CDR3 comprises 17 residues.

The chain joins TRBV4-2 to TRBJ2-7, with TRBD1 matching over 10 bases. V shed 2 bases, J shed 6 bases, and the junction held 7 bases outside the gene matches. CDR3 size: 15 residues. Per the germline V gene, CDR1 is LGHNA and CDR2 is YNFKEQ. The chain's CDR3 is CASSQLGTGVLEQYF. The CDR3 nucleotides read TGTGCCAGCAGCCAACTGGGGACAGGGGTACTCGAGCAGTACTTC.

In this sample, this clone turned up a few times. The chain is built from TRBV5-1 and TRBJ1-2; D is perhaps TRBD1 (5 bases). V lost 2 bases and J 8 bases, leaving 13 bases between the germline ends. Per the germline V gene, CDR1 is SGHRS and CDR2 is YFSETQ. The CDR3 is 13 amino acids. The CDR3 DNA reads TGCGCCAGCAGCTTACCAGGGCCAAAAGGCTACACCTTC. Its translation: CASSLPGPKGYTF.

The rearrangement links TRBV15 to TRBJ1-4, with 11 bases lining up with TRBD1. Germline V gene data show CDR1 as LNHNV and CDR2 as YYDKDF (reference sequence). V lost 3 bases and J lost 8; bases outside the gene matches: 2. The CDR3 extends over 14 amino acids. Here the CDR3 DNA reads TGTGCCACCAGCAGGGACAGGGGGCGGGAAAAACTGTTTTTT. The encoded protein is CATSRDRGREKLFF.

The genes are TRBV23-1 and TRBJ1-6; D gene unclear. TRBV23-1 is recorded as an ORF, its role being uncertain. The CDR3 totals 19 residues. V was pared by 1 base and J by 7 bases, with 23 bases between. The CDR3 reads CASSQLIQPVPILNSPLHF. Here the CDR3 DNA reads TGCGCCAGCAGTCAATTAATCCAGCCGGTCCCAATCTTGAATTCACCCCTCCACTTT.

The CDR3 sequence: CASSLDSGNTIYF. The DNA for the CDR3 is TGTGCCAGCAGCCTAGACTCTGGAAACACCATATATTTT. This sequence joins TRBV3-1 (or the pseudogene TRBV3-2) and TRBJ1-3, with D unclear. The V gene lost 4 bases and the J gene lost 0 bases, with 4 bases spanning the gap. This CDR3 comprises 13 residues. CDR1 and CDR2 from the germline V gene are LGHDT and YNNKEL (reference sequence).

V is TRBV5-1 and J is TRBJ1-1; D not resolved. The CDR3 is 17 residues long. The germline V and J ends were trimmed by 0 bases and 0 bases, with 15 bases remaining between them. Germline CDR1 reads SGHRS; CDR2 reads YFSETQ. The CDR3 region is CASSLALDGHMNTEAFF. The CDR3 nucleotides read TGCGCCAGCAGCTTGGCCTTGGACGGCCACATGAACACTGAAGCTTTCTTT.

The CDR3 sequence is CASSMGTGYGYTF. DNA of the CDR3: TGTGCCAGTAGTATGGGGACAGGCTATGGCTACACCTTC. The rearrangement links TRBV19 to TRBJ1-2; 8 bases agree with TRBD1. CDR1 is LNHDA and CDR2 is SQIVND in the germline V gene (reference sequence). The CDR3 extends over 13 amino acids. Germline trimming cut 3 bases from V and 4 bases from J; bases unmatched to any gene: 1.

The CDR3 reads CASSLESQGGYTF. The CDR3 bases are TGTGCCAGCAGCCTAGAGAGCCAAGGGGGCTACACCTTC. The rearrangement links TRBV7-8 to TRBJ1-2; D call uncertain. The CDR3 is 13 residues long. Germline CDR1 SGHVS, CDR2 FQNEAQ. Trimming stripped 5 bases from V and 8 bases from J, with 15 bases between.